This passage covers 2 T cell receptor beta chains from one sample sequenced in a study of molecular identifiers for immune sequencing clone quantification. Each CDR3 protein gets one entry after TCRdb re-called the PCR reads with MiXCR. The table has 60,000 to 70,000 distinct CDR3 sequences, around 18% seen once. The specimen sequenced was naive CD8+ T cells from blood, with Jurkat cell RNA spiked in. Subset meaning: FACS-sorted CD8+CD4-CCR7+CD45RA+ naive T cells. Every receptor here comes from a human donor in good health. Some libraries in this study had Jurkat cell RNA spiked in.

This clonotype was recorded many times. J is TRBJ2-5 and V is TRBV28, with D uncertain. V lost 4 bases and J lost 5, with 14 bases in between. The CDR3 totals 14 residues. Germline V gene lookup returns CDR1 MDHEN and CDR2 SYDVKM. The CDR3 protein is CASSSRTRVETQYF. As DNA, the CDR3 is TGTGCCAGCAGTTCGCGGACCCGGGTGGAGACCCAGTACTTC.

The V call is TRBV9, the J call TRBJ2-1; D gene unclear. Looked up from germline, CDR1 is SGDLS and CDR2 is YYNGEE. V was trimmed by 1 base and J by 7 bases, leaving 15 bases between them. The CDR3 totals 15 residues. The CDR3 sequence is CASSVLVGLLNEQFF. The CDR3 coding sequence is TGTGCCAGCAGCGTACTGGTGGGCTTGTTGAATGAGCAGTTCTTC.